This TCR beta chain was obtained from a study of T cells in localized non-small cell lung cancer (dated by TCRdb to the early 2020s). General notes on the study: Comparing tumors with uninvolved tumor-adjacent lungs, the study looked at the T cell repertoires of approximately 240 patients with early-stage NSCLC. The cohort comprised 236 treatment-naïve NSCLC patients with resected, localized lung tumors. NSCLC patients had a mean age of roughly 69 years, and around 130 were male and some 98 female.

Comment on this clone: The clone's antigen remains unknown. No clone much larger than this one lies a single base away; base qualities are absent.

TCR beta CDR3 regions were sequenced from DNA using the immunoSEQ Assay. The source study handled its data this way. To compute T cell density, TCR beta template counts were normalized to usable DNA, which was estimated by amplifying housekeeping genes. Using the preseqR package, richness was estimated by extrapolating to 120,000 templates for tissue samples and 400,000 templates for PBMC samples. Clonality was defined by subtracting Pielou's evenness from one. Tissue-enriched TCRs were identified through differential abundance testing performed on productive amino-acid clonotypes, with a minimum total count of 5 and an alpha of 0.1. The Jaccard Index and the Morisita Overlap Index were used to measure repertoire overlap between compartments. GLIPH grouped TCR beta CDR3s together with public tetramer-defined viral CDR3s, and a viral motif had to include at least three viral sequences and show V-gene enrichment. TCRdb obtained this table from immuneACCESS and retained in-frame rearrangements with V and J assigned. These tables miss some clones; where compared with another copy, unresolved V genes account for less than half of the shortfall, and the remainder is unexplained. The V and J calls and clone size come from that table; D and trimming were worked out from the DNA. In all, the sample holds 600 to 800 clones, and roughly 25% of those were seen once. The top ten clonotypes cover nearly 6.5% of the sample.

The germline V gene provides CDR1 SGHNT and CDR2 YENEEA. The V and J ends are trimmed by 1 base and 1 base, leaving 10 bases between them. The CDR3 sequence holds 15 residues, the cysteine and phenylalanine included. Only the CDR3 DNA stays, 45 bases, in frame from base 1. At diagnosis, tumor, uninvolved tumor-adjacent lung and peripheral blood were collected and then preserved as a mix of FFPE and fresh-frozen material. On the study overall, not on this receptor specifically: Longer overall survival was associated with higher T cell density in blood, whereas shorter survival was associated with higher clonality in adjacent lung. A median of approximately 50 of the top 100 tumor clones turned up in the paired uninvolved adjacent lung, and 25 to 35 of those clones also ranked among the top 100 of that same adjacent lung. Because multi-region sequencing of the tumors was not done, intratumor heterogeneity could not be ruled out. Because the study design was exploratory, TCR variables were selected using unadjusted p-values without false-discovery rate correction. Uninvolved tumor-adjacent lung showed the highest T cell clonality, higher than tumor, which suggests more focused antigenic responses in the uninvolved tumor-adjacent lung.

The receptor's source is a woman aged 40-69 years with stage III lung adenocarcinoma. The rearranged segments are TRBV11-3 and TRBJ1-1; a weak D assignment points to TRBD1 (5 bases agree). The sample here was lung tumor tissue, taken before any cancer treatment. The DNA reads TGTGCCAGCAGCTTAGGTACAGGACGGAACACTGAAGCTTTCTTT. Its translation reads: CASSLGTGRNTEAFF.